This entry concerns a single T cell receptor (beta chain). This sample was taken from a study of blood T cell repertoires in COVID-19. Study details: Whether acute or convalescent, the COVID-19 samples came from the United States, Italy and Spain. T cells, B-cell-depleted T cells, or PBMCs provided the cDNA or gDNA that served as material.

The CDR3 has 15 residues. Unmatched junction bases numbered 8, after V lost 6 bases and J lost 5 bases. The germline CDR1 and CDR2 sequences are MDHEN and SYDVKM. As processed by the authors: Reference gene primer amplification in the assay estimated nucleated cell counts. TCRdb keeps only in-frame clones here, not all; method: immunoSEQ multiplex PCR. V, J and clone size are taken as reported in that table, and D and trimming were inferred from the DNA itself. The sample has 150,000 to 200,000 clones; around nine tenths are singletons. The V and J genes are TRBV28 and TRBJ2-3, with TRBD2 matching over 10 bases. The sequenced sample consisted of peripheral blood. The origin of this receptor is a man aged 50-59 years with acute or convalescent COVID-19. The CDR3 DNA reads as TGTGCCAGCAGCCTGGGGCTAGCGGGGGAAGATACGCAGTATTTT. It codes for CASSLGLAGEDTQYF. Filled out from reference TRBV28 and TRBJ2-3, the complete variable domain reads DVKVTQSSRYLVKRTGEKVFLECVQDMDHENMFWYRQDPGLGLRLIYFSYDVKMKEKGDIPEGYSVSREKKERFSLILESASTNQTSMYLCASSLGLAGEDTQYFGPGTRLTVL.